The present TCR beta chain was sequenced within a study of tumor-infiltrating lymphocytes in primary liver carcinoma (dated by TCRdb to between 2016 and 2019). General notes on the study: Surgical resection was performed in China between 2015 and March 2016 on about 5 patients with histopathologically diagnosed primary liver carcinoma. A total of some 35 specimens from 5 patients underwent TCRbeta repertoire sequencing, comprising around 25 tumor regions, 5 adjacent noncancerous liver tissues and 5 peripheral blood samples. The five patients had tumors of stage T1-T3 N0M0, with maximum diameters ranging from roughly 4.2 to 10 cm. Of the five patients (three men and two women, aged 30 to 69 years), four had hepatocellular carcinoma and one had combined HCC and intrahepatic cholangiocarcinoma. For each liver tumor, the study sampled five regions along with adjacent normal tissue and blood, and applied TCRbeta repertoire sequencing, expression microarrays and whole-exome sequencing. Reproducibility between technical replicate repertoires was high, with correlation coefficients above 0.98 and mean shared-clone rates roughly 0.87. Each sample produced roughly 3.65 to 7.13 million productive TCRbeta reads, and read depth showed no significant difference between tissue types.

RNA from unsorted whole blood was extracted with TRIzol reagent, and germline DNA was obtained with the DNeasy Blood & Tissue kit. Patients had chronic HBV infection and were treatment-naive at sampling. Around 4 milliliters of peripheral blood were collected into K2EDTA tubes before surgery. Starting from roughly 540 ng total RNA, TCRbeta-specific cDNA was produced by reverse transcription with a constant-region primer and ProtoScript II reverse transcriptase. TCRbeta libraries were built with three nested multiplex PCR rounds, a slightly modified ARM-PCR procedure. Each of the first two PCR rounds ran for around 10 cycles using multiplex TRBV1-TRBV30 forward primers together with a Cbeta reverse primer. Sample barcodes and Illumina adapters were added in a final 25-cycle PCR with Deep VentR polymerase. Before sequencing, amplicons of 200-500 bp were gel-purified using a QIAquick gel extraction kit. An Illumina HiSeq 2500 was used to sequence the TCRbeta amplicons, generating 250-bp paired-end reads. Regarding the original processing steps: Trimmomatic v0.33 was used to quality-trim the reads, and FLASH v1.2.11 was used to merge paired reads so that full CDR3 sequences could be recovered. MiGEC v1.2.1b assigned V, D and J germline segments to the rearranged TCRbeta sequences. Clonotype statistics, along with Shannon-Wiener diversity indices, were calculated using VDJtools v1.0.0. Except for diversity analysis, only the 250 most abundant clonotypes of each sample were used in subsequent analyses to reduce sampling bias. TCRdb ran its own pipeline on the public reads, namely fastp trimming at Q25 and MiXCR clone calling, and kept in-frame beta chains. For every CDR3 protein sequence, its rows merge into one entry that carries the most common genes and DNA. In this record, the V and J calls reflect TCRdb's handling and not the investigators' own analysis. Within this sample are approximately 320,000 distinct CDR3 sequences, with 50% to 60% of them counted one time only. About 17% of the sample is taken by the ten largest.

Per the germline V gene, SGHAT is the CDR1 and FQNNGV is the CDR2. The cysteine opens and the phenylalanine closes a CDR3 of 16 amino acids. The kept DNA is CDR3 alone, 48 bases in frame from the first base. A distance of 18 bases separates the germline ends of V and J, which lose 6 bases and 3 bases respectively. The sample holds one count of this clonotype. Its antigen is not yet known. It has no much larger one-base neighbor in the sample; base qualities were not kept. A single read counts as weak evidence. The paper as a whole reports these results and caveats: Repertoire overlap was found to be higher between tumor regions (mean roughly 36%) than between tumor-adjacent (around 17%) or tumor-blood (about 15%) pairs, consistent with antigen-driven expansion. The top 250 clones accounted for a significantly greater share of the repertoire in tumors than in blood (p = 0.039). Only a few patients were included in the study, and the authors note that the findings should be validated in a larger study. Because only the TCR beta chain was sequenced and unpaired alpha chains were not captured, true repertoire diversity is likely underestimated. Since the samples were bulk and unsorted, there was no way to compare CD4+ and CD8+ T cell repertoires.

The sequencing input was peripheral blood. Recombination connected TRBV11-2 to TRBJ2-1; the D segment could be TRBD2, given 5 matching bases. This clonotype was obtained from a woman in her twenties or thirties with primary liver carcinoma and hepatitis B virus infection. The CDR3 protein is CASSLRLLGIYNEQFF. The DNA sequence is as follows: TGTGCCAGCAGTCTCAGACTCCTCGGGATCTACAATGAGCAGTTCTTC.